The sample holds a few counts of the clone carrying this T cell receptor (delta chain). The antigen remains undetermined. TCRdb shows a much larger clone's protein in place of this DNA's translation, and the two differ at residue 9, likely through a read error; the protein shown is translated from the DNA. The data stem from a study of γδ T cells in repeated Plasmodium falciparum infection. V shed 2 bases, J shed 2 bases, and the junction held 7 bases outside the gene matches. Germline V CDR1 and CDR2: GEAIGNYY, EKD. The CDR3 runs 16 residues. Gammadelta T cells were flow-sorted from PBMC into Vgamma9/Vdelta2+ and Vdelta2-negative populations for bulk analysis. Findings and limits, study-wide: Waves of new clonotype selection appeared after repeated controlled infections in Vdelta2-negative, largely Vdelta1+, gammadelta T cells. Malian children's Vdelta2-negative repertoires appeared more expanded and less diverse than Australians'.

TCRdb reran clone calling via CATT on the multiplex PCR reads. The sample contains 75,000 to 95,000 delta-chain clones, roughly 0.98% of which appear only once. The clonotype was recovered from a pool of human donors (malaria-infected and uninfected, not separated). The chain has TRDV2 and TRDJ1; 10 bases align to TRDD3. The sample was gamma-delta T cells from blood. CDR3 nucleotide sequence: TGTGCCTGTGACAACCTGGGGGATAGTATGACCGATAAACTCATCTTT. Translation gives CACDNLGDSMTDKLIF.